The clone carrying this T cell receptor (beta chain) was seen ten or more times. What it recognizes is unknown. It was the library that attached unique molecular identifiers to individual cDNA molecules. One entry per CDR3 protein results from TCRdb running MiXCR on the RACE reads. Among roughly 75,000 distinct CDR3 sequences listed, 8.6% were seen once. The data were taken from a study of human T cells and chemical hapten exposure. Across the study: Variation in per-sample TCR yields came mainly from small pooled library volume differences.

Study results and limitations: The number of TCRs over 1 in 1000 frequency stayed unchanged after DPC.

After removal of 8 bases from V and 7 bases from J, the junction contained 15 bases not matched to a gene. CDR3 size: 15 residues. CDR1 and CDR2 from the germline V gene are SNHLY and FYNNEI. The time point: healthy volunteer bleed at 6 weeks. It was unfractionated whole blood from which total RNA was extracted. The chain carries TRBV2 and TRBJ1-1; 8 bases are a match to TRBD1. Sequenced: whole blood. The source of this sequence is a female donor in good health. Some clones in this sample may be carry-over from other donors' samples. This chain's CDR3 is CASGAHNQGAGEAFF. The CDR3 DNA reads as TGTGCCAGCGGCGCCCATAATCAGGGGGCAGGTGAAGCTTTCTTT. Looking up the rest from reference TRBV2 and TRBJ1-1 gives the full variable domain: EPEVTQTPSHQVTQMGQEVILRCVPISNHLYFYWYRQILGQKVEFLVSFYNNEISEKSEIFDDQFSVERPDGSNFTLKIRSTKLEDSAMYFCASGAHNQGAGEAFFGQGTRLTVV.